These 10 T cell receptor beta chains were all obtained from the same sample, sequenced in a study of Ad26.COV2.S vaccination and SARS-CoV-2 variants (dated by TCRdb to about 2021). The intended sense of this specimen's treatment or condition label: approximately 18 received Ad26.COV2.S at low or high dose, single or two shots; about 5 received placebo; per-sample allocation not given. For vaccine and placebo recipients, the sequenced repertoires came from samples collected on day 63 after the first injection. Preparation of the library involved the immunoSEQ multiplex PCR assay. TCRdb holds this immuneACCESS table with in-frame rearrangements only. Some clones are missing; in checked studies, unresolved V genes explain under half, and the rest has no known cause. The sample includes 380,000 or so clones, with approximately 83% observed a single time. 7.4% of the sample lies in the top ten. The sample here was peripheral blood, taken in a trial of Ad26.COV2.S vaccine versus placebo. These receptor sequences come from a person between 18 and 59 years old who received the Ad26.COV2.S COVID-19 vaccine or a placebo.

The DNA for the CDR3 is TGCGCCAGCAGCTTGGAGGTCTCCTACAATGAGCAGTTCTTC. Its protein product is CASSLEVSYNEQFF. The chain combines TRBV5-1 with TRBJ2-1; no definite D call. This CDR3 contains 14 residues. V was shortened by 0 bases and J by 0 bases, with 4 bases between the two germline ends. The germline CDR1 and CDR2 sequences are SGHRS and YFSETQ.

The chain joins TRBV11-2 to TRBJ1-1, with D possibly matching TRBD1 (5 bases). This CDR3 has 17 residues. Trimming removed 1 base from V and 1 base from J, with 16 bases in between. Germline CDR1 SGHAT, CDR2 FQNNGV. The CDR3 reads CASSLAPGYGQNTEAFF. The CDR3 region has the DNA TGTGCCAGCAGCTTAGCCCCAGGGTACGGTCAGAACACTGAAGCTTTCTTT.

This chain connects TRBV7-9 to TRBJ2-6, with no clear D. Between the trimmed V and J ends, which lost 3 bases and 0 bases, there was a span of 15 bases. The germline V gene has CDR1 SEHNR and CDR2 FQNEAQ (reference sequence). The CDR3 has 18 residues. The CDR3 DNA reads as TGTGCCAGCAGCTTGCCCTTAATAAGTCCCTCTGGGGCCAACGTCCTGACTTTC. It yields the protein CASSLPLISPSGANVLTF.

V usage is TRBV5-4 and J usage is TRBJ1-1; D is possibly TRBD1 (6 bases). This CDR3 spans 15 amino acids. Looked up from germline, CDR1 is SGHNT and CDR2 is YYREEE (reference sequence). V dropped 4 bases and J dropped 3 bases, with 16 bases sitting between them. CDR3 region: CASSPPGARDTEAFF. The CDR3 region has the DNA TGTGCCAGCAGCCCACCGGGGGCGCGGGACACTGAAGCTTTCTTT.

The rearrangement uses TRBV5-1 and TRBJ1-1, with D tentatively TRBD1 (6 bases). In germline, CDR1 is SGHRS, CDR2 YFSETQ. The V gene lost 4 bases and the J gene lost 6 bases, with 13 bases spanning the gap. The CDR3 sequence is 13 residues long. CDR3 region: CASSTGMGPEAFF. CDR3 in DNA: TGCGCCAGCAGCACAGGGATGGGCCCTGAAGCTTTCTTT.

The CDR3 sequence: CASSLTGTNNSPLHF. Written as DNA, the CDR3 is TGTGCCAGCAGCCTGACAGGAACTAATAATTCACCCCTCCACTTT. This chain links TRBV2 with TRBJ1-6; D may be TRBD1 (6 bases). V was cut by 6 bases and J by 5 bases, with 14 bases left in between. The CDR3 runs to 15 residues. Germline CDR1 is SNHLY and CDR2 is FYNNEI. Together with reference TRBV2 and TRBJ1-6, the CDR3 gives the full variable domain: EPEVTQTPSHQVTQMGQEVILRCVPISNHLYFYWYRQILGQKVEFLVSFYNNEISEKSEIFDDQFSVERPDGSNFTLKIRSTKLEDSAMYFCASSLTGTNNSPLHFGNGTRLTVT.

There are a few counts of this clone. V and J are TRBV4-1 and TRBJ2-5; D tentatively reads TRBD1 or TRBD2 (5 bases each). This CDR3 spans 18 amino acids. The germline CDR1 and CDR2 sequences are MGHRA and YSYEKL. The V end was cut by 4 bases, the J end by 2 bases, with 23 bases between. The CDR3 DNA follows: TGCGCCAGCAGCCTACTCCCCGGGACGGCTGGACCTCAAGAGACCCAGTACTTC. The encoded protein is CASSLLPGTAGPQETQYF.

This chain links TRBV4-2 with TRBJ2-6; D perhaps matches TRBD2 (6 bases). Germline V gene data show CDR1 as LGHNA and CDR2 as YNFKEQ. Trimming removed 5 bases at V and 2 bases at J, with 7 bases between. This CDR3 is 14 amino acids long. This CDR3 reads CASSWGAGANVLTF. CDR3 DNA: TGTGCCAGCAGCTGGGGGGCTGGGGCCAACGTCCTGACTTTC.

Comment on this clone: In the same sample, other DNA sequences code for this CDR3. The chain links TRBV7-2 to TRBJ2-1; D is unresolved. Germline V lookup: CDR1 SGHTA, CDR2 FQGNSA. The CDR3 loop spans 15 amino acids. The V end lost 1 base, the J end lost 0 bases, and 7 bases lay between the germline ends. The CDR3 reads CASSLGSSSYNEQFF. Written as DNA, the CDR3 is TGTGCCAGCAGCTTAGGTAGCAGCTCCTACAATGAGCAGTTCTTC.

This clone was found once. CDR3: CASSLGKRAHTEAFF. The DNA for the CDR3 is TGTGCCAGCAGCTTGGGAAAGAGGGCACACACTGAAGCTTTCTTT. The chain uses TRBV5-6 and TRBJ1-1, with D uncertain. Per the germline V gene, CDR1 is SGHDT and CDR2 is YYEEEE. This CDR3 has 15 amino acids. V was cut by 0 bases and J by 3 bases, with 12 bases left in between.